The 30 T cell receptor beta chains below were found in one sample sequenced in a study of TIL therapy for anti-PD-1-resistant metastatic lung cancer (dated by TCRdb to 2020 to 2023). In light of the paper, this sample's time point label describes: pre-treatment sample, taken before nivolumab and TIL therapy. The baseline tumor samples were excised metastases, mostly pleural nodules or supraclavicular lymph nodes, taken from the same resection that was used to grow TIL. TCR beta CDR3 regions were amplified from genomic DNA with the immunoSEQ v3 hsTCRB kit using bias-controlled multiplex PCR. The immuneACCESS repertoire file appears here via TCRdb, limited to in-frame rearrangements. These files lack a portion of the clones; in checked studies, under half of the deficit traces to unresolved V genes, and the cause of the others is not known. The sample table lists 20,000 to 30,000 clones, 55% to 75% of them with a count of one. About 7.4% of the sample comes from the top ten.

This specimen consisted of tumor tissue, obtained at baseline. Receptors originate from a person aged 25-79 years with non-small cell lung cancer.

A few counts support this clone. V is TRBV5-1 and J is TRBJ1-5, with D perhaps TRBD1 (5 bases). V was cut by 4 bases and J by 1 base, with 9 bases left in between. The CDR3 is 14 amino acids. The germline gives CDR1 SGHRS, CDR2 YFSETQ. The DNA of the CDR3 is TGCGCCAGCAGCGGGGGTGAGAGCAATCAGCCCCAGCATTTT. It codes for CASSGGESNQPQHF.

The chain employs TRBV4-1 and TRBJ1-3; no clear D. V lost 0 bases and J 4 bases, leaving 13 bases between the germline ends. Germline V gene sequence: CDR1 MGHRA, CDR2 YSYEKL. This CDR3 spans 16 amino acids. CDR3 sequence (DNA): TGCGCCAGCAGCCAAGAAGATGGAGGAGACGGAAACACCATATATTTT. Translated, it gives CASSQEDGGDGNTIYF.

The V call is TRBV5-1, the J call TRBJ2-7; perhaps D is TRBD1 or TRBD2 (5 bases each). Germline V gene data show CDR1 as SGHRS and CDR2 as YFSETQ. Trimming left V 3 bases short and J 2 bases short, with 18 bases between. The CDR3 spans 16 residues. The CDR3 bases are TGCGCCAGCAGCTCCTCATCCGGGACCTATCCCTACGAGCAGTACTTC. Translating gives CASSSSSGTYPYEQYF.

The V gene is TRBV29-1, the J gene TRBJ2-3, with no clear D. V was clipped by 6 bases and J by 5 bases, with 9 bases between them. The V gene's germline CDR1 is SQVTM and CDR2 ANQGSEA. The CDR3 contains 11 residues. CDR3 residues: CSVPHGDTQYF. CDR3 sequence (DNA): TGCAGCGTCCCTCATGGAGATACGCAGTATTTT.

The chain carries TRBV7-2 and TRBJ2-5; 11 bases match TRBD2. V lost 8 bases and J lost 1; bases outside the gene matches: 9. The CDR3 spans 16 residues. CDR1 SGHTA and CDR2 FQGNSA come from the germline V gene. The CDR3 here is CASSVIAGGPQETQYF. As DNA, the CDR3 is TGTGCCAGCTCGGTAATAGCGGGGGGGCCCCAAGAGACCCAGTACTTC. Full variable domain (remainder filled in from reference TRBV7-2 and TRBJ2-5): GAGVSQSPSNKVTEKGKDVELRCDPISGHTALYWYRQSLGQGLEFLIYFQGNSAPDKSGLPSDRFSAERTGGSVSTLTIQRTQQEDSAVYLCASSVIAGGPQETQYFGPGTRLLVL.

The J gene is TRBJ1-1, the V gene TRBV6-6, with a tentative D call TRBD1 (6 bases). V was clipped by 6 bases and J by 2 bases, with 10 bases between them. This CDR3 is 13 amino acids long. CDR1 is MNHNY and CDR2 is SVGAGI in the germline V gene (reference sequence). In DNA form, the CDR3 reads TGTGCCAGCAGAAGGACAGTTAACACTGAAGCTTTCTTT. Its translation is CASRRTVNTEAFF.

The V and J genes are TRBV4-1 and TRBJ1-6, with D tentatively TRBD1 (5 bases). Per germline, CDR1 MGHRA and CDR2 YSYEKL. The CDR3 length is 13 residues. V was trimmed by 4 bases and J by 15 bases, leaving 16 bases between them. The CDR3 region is CASSPRVLQDLHF. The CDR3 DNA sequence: TGCGCCAGCAGCCCCAGGGTACTCCAGGACCTCCACTTT.

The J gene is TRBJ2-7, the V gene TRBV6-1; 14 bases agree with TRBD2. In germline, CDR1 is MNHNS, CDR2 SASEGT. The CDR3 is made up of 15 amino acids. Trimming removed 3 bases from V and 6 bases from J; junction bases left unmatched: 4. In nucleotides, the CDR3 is TGTGCCAGCAGTGATCGGACTAGCGGGGGGAGCGAGCAGTACTTC. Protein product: CASSDRTSGGSEQYF.

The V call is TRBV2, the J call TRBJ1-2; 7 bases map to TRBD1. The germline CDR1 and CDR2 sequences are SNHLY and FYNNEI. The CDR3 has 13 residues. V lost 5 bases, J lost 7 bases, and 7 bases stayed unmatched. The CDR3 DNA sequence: TGTGCCAGCAGTTGGGACAGAGGGTCTGGCTACACCTTC. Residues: CASSWDRGSGYTF.

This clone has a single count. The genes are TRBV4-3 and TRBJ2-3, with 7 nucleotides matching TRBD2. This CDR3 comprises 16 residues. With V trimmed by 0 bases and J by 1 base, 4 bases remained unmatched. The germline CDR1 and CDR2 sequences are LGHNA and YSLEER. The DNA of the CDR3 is TGCGCCAGCAGCCAAGATCCCAGCGGGGGCACAGATACGCAGTATTTT. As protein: CASSQDPSGGTDTQYF.

The CDR3, as DNA: TGCAGCGTTCAAGGGGTAAAAGACAGCCATGGCTACACCTTC. Its protein product is CSVQGVKDSHGYTF. The rearrangement links TRBV29-1 to TRBJ1-2; D may be TRBD1 (5 bases). Germline V CDR1 and CDR2: SQVTM, ANQGSEA. V gave up 5 bases and J gave up 6 bases, with 19 bases separating them. The CDR3 contains 14 residues.

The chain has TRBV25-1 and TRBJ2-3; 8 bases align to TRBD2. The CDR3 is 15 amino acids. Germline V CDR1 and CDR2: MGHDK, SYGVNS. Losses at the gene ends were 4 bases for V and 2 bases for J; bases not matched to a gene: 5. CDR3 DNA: TGTGCCAGCAGTGTCGCGGGGGGAACCACAGATACGCAGTATTTT. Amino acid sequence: CASSVAGGTTDTQYF.

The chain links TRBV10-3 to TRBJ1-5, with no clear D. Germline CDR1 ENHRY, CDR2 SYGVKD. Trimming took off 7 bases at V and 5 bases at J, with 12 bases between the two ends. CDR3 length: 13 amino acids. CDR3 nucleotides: TGTGCCATCACCATGAGTCGGGATCAGCCCCAGCATTTT. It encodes CAITMSRDQPQHF.

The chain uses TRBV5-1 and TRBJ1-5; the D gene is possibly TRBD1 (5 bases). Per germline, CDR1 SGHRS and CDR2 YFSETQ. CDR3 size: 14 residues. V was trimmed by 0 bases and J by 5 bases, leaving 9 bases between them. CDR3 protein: CASSLDGGDQPQHF. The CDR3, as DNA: TGCGCCAGCAGCTTGGATGGGGGGGATCAGCCCCAGCATTTT.

CDR3 nucleotides: TGCGCCAGCAGTGACGGGGGGTATAGCAATCAGCCCCAGCATTTT. Encoded protein: CASSDGGYSNQPQHF. This chain uses TRBV5-1 with TRBJ1-5; D possibly corresponds to TRBD1 (5 bases). CDR1 is SGHRS and CDR2 is YFSETQ in the germline V gene. This CDR3 spans 15 amino acids. Trimming took 5 bases from V and 0 from J, leaving 12 bases between them.

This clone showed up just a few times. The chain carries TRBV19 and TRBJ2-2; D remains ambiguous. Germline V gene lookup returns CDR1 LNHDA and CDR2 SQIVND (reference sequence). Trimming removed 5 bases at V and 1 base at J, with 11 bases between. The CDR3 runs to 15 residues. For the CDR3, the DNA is TGTGCCAGTAGTCCGTTAGTGGGGAACACCGGGGAGCTGTTTTTT. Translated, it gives CASSPLVGNTGELFF.

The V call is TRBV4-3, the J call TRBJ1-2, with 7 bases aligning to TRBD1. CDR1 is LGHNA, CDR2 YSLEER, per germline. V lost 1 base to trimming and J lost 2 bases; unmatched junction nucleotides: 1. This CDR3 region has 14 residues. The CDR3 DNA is TGCGCCAGCAGCCAAGGGACAGGAAACTATGGCTACACCTTC. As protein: CASSQGTGNYGYTF.

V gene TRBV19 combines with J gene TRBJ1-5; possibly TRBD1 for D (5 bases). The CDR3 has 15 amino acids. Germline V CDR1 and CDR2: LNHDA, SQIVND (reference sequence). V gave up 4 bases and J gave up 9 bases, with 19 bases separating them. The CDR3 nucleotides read TGTGCCAGTAGTAGATACTCAGGGATAGCGGTGCCCCAGCATTTT. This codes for CASSRYSGIAVPQHF.

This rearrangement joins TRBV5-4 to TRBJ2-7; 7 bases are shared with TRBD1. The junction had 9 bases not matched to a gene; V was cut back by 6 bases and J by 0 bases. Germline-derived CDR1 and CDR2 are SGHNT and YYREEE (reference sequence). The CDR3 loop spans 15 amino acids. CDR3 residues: CASTPQGGVSYEQYF. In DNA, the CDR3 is TGTGCCAGCACCCCCCAAGGGGGCGTCTCCTACGAGCAGTACTTC.

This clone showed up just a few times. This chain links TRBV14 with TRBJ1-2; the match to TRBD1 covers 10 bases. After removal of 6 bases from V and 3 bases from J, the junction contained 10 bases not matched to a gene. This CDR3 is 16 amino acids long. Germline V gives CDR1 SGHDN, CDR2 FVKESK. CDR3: CASSPPGTGAYYGYTF. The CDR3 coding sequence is TGTGCCAGCAGTCCTCCGGGGACAGGGGCATACTATGGCTACACCTTC.

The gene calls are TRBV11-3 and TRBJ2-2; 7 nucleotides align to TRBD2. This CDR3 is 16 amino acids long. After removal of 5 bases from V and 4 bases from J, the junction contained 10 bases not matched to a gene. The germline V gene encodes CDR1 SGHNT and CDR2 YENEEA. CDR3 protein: CASSPRGTVITGELFF. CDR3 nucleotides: TGTGCCAGCAGCCCGCGGGGGACGGTAATCACCGGGGAGCTGTTTTTT.

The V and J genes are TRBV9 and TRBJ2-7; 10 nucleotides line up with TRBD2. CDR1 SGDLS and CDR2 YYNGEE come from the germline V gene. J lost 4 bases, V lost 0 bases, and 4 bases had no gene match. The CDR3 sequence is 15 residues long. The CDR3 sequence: CASSVAPSGGYEQYF. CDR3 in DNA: TGTGCCAGCAGCGTAGCGCCTAGCGGGGGTTACGAGCAGTACTTC.

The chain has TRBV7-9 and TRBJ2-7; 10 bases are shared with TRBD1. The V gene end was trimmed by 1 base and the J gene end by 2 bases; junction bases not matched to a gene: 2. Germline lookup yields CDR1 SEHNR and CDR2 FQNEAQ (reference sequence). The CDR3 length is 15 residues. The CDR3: CASSLDGTGAYEQYF. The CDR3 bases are TGTGCCAGCAGCTTAGACGGGACAGGGGCCTACGAGCAGTACTTC.

The DNA of the CDR3 is TGTGCCACCAGCAGAAGTCCTCGATGGACTAATGAAAAACTGTTTTTT. It codes for CATSRSPRWTNEKLFF. V gene TRBV15 combines with J gene TRBJ1-4, with D uncertain. Trimming left V 2 bases short and J 2 bases short, with 12 bases between. The CDR3 sequence is 16 residues long. Germline assignment: CDR1 LNHNV and CDR2 YYDKDF (reference sequence).

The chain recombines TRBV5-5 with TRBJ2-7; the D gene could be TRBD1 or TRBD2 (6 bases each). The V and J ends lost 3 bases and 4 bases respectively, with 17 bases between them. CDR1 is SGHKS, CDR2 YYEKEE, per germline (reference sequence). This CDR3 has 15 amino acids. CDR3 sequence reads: CASSSTGGGGYEQYF. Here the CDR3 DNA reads TGTGCCAGCAGCTCGACAGGAGGGGGTGGGTACGAGCAGTACTTC. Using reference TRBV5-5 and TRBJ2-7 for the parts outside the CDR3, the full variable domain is DAGVTQSPTHLIKTRGQQVTLRCSPISGHKSVSWYQQVLGQGPQFIFQYYEKEERGRGNFPDRFSARQFPNYSSELNVNALLLGDSALYLCASSSTGGGGYEQYFGPGTRLTVT.

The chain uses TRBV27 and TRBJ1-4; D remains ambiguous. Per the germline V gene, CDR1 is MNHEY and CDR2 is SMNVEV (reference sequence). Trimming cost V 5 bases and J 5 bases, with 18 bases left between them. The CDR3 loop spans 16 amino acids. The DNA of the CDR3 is TGTGCCAGCAGTCACCCGCACACTGAGTGGAATGAAAAACTGTTTTTT. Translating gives CASSHPHTEWNEKLFF.

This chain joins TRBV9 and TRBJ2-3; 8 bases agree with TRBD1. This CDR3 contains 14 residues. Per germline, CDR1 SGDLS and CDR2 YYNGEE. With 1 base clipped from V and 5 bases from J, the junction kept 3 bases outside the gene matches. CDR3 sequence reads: CASSVQGAGDTQYF. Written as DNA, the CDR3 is TGTGCCAGCAGCGTACAGGGGGCTGGAGATACGCAGTATTTT. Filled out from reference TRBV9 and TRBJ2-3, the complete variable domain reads DSGVTQTPKHLITATGQRVTLRCSPRSGDLSVYWYQQSLDQGLQFLIQYYNGEERAKGNILERFSAQQFPDLHSELNLSSLELGDSALYFCASSVQGAGDTQYFGPGTRLTVL.

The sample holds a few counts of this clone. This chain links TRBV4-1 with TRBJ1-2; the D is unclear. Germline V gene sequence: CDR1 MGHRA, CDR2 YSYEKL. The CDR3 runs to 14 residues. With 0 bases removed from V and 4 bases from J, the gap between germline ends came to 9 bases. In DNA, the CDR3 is TGCGCCAGCAGCCAAGATCACGAACCCTATGGCTACACCTTC. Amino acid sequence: CASSQDHEPYGYTF.

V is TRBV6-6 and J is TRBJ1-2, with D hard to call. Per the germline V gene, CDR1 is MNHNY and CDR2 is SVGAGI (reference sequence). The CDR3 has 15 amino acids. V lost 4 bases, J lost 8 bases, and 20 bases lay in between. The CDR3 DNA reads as TGTGCCAGCAGTTCCACGGACTCGCGTTCCATAGGCTACACCTTC. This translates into CASSSTDSRSIGYTF.

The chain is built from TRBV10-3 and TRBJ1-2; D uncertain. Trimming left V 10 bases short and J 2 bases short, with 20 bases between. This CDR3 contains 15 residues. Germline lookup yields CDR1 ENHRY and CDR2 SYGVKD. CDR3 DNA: TGTGCCACCCAACCCCAGAACGGCCGGAACTATGGCTACACCTTC. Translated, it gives CATQPQNGRNYGYTF.